A single sample is the source of the 21 T cell receptor beta chains below, sequenced in a study of T cell responses to AZD1222 COVID-19 vaccine. The protocol was immunoSEQ multiplex PCR, while the TCRdb copy is restricted to in-frame clones and leaves out a portion. The sample gives almost 80,000 clones, roughly 87% of which show up once; roughly a quarter is in the top ten. This specimen consisted of peripheral blood, obtained on day 0 of AZD1222 vaccination. These receptors were taken from an adult in good health.

V usage is TRBV19 and J usage is TRBJ2-1, with TRBD2 matching 14 bases. V was pared by 8 bases and J by 2 bases, with 8 bases of the junction left unmatched. Germline V gives CDR1 LNHDA, CDR2 SQIVND (reference sequence). CDR3 length equals 17 residues. CDR3 in DNA: TGTGCCAGTGATTTTGGGACTAGCGGGAGCCCCTACAATGAGCAGTTCTTC. Translating gives CASDFGTSGSPYNEQFF.

This clone appeared a single time. This chain links TRBV5-6 with TRBJ1-5; TRBD1 matches at 7 bases. The trim removed 4 bases at V and 6 bases at J, leaving 10 bases unmatched. This CDR3 is built from 15 residues. CDR1 SGHDT and CDR2 YYEEEE come from the germline V gene. The CDR3: CASSEGTVTSQPQHF. The CDR3, as DNA: TGTGCCAGCAGCGAGGGGACAGTTACCAGTCAGCCCCAGCATTTT.

J is TRBJ1-4 and V is TRBV7-9; 9 positions agree with TRBD1. CDR1 is SEHNR, CDR2 FQNEAQ, per germline (reference sequence). The V and J ends lost 5 bases and 5 bases, in that order; junction bases with no gene match: 6. CDR3 size: 15 residues. The CDR3 spells CASSDGTGSNEKLFF. The CDR3 DNA reads TGTGCCAGCAGCGACGGGACAGGGTCAAATGAAAAACTGTTTTTT.

The chain links TRBV27 to TRBJ2-3; 9 bases line up with TRBD2. After removal of 8 bases from V and 3 bases from J, the junction contained 9 bases not matched to a gene. The CDR3 runs 15 residues. Germline V gives CDR1 MNHEY, CDR2 SMNVEV (reference sequence). The CDR3 loop reads CASRKAGGLTDTQYF. CDR3 DNA sequence: TGTGCCAGCCGGAAGGCGGGAGGGTTGACAGATACGCAGTATTTT.

J is TRBJ2-7 and V is TRBV11-3; 7 bases are shared with TRBD1. V lost 4 bases and J lost 2; bases outside the gene matches: 5. Germline values: CDR1 SGHNT, CDR2 YENEEA. This CDR3 comprises 14 residues. The CDR3: CASSSSTGTYEQYF. Written as DNA, the CDR3 is TGTGCCAGCAGCTCCTCGACAGGGACCTACGAGCAGTACTTC.

In its sample, this clone ranks as medium-sized. The rearrangement joins TRBV19 to TRBJ2-4, with D tentatively TRBD1 (6 bases). Germline V lookup: CDR1 LNHDA, CDR2 SQIVND (reference sequence). V lost 9 bases and J lost 6, with 15 bases in between. The CDR3 consists of 13 residues. CDR3 protein: CASATGIANIQYF. The CDR3 DNA follows: TGTGCCAGCGCCACAGGGATCGCAAACATTCAGTACTTC.

J is TRBJ2-1 and V is TRBV4-2; no firm D call. Trimming took off 4 bases at V and 5 bases at J, with 12 bases between the two ends. The CDR3 has 14 amino acids. Germline V lookup: CDR1 LGHNA, CDR2 YNFKEQ. The CDR3 region is CASSPSLSDNEQFF. The DNA of the CDR3 is TGTGCCAGCAGCCCAAGTTTGTCAGACAATGAGCAGTTCTTC.

V is TRBV5-6 and J is TRBJ1-5, with 8 bases lining up with TRBD1. The CDR3 is 13 residues long. In germline, CDR1 is SGHDT, CDR2 YYEEEE. Germline trimming cut 4 bases from V and 11 bases from J; bases unmatched to any gene: 8. Here the CDR3 reads CASSLGQGTSQHF. Here the CDR3 DNA reads TGTGCCAGCAGCCTAGGACAGGGCACCTCCCAGCATTTT.

The J gene is TRBJ2-3, the V gene TRBV27; 7 bases map to TRBD2. V was pared by 7 bases and J by 6 bases, with 13 bases of the junction left unmatched. Germline CDR1 is MNHEY and CDR2 is SMNVEV (reference sequence). The CDR3 has 15 amino acids. The CDR3 is CASTRGRREGDTQYF. CDR3 DNA: TGTGCCAGCACCCGGGGACGAAGGGAGGGGGATACGCAGTATTTT.

The chain uses TRBV27 and TRBJ2-1; no definite D call. CDR3 size: 12 residues. The V gene's germline CDR1 is MNHEY and CDR2 SMNVEV (reference sequence). Trimming took off 3 bases at V and 3 bases at J, with 3 bases between the two ends. CDR3 residues: CASSFVYNEQFF. The CDR3 nucleotides read TGTGCCAGCAGTTTTGTCTACAATGAGCAGTTCTTC.

This chain links TRBV19 with TRBJ1-3; D uncertain. The V end lost 3 bases, the J end lost 0 bases, and 12 bases lay between the germline ends. The CDR3 runs to 16 residues. Germline V gene lookup returns CDR1 LNHDA and CDR2 SQIVND (reference sequence). CDR3 protein: CASSMDSVNSGNTIYF. CDR3 DNA: TGTGCCAGTAGTATGGATTCCGTCAACTCTGGAAACACCATATATTTT.

The CDR3 reads CASSPTGLGAFF. The CDR3 nucleotides are TGTGCCAGCTCACCAACAGGATTGGGAGCTTTCTTT. This chain connects TRBV18 to TRBJ1-1; D might be TRBD1 (5 bases). The CDR3 has 12 residues. The V end lost 2 bases, the J end lost 10 bases, and 11 bases lay between the germline ends. The V gene's germline CDR1 is KGHSH and CDR2 LQKENI. Full variable domain (missing parts from reference TRBV18 and TRBJ1-1): NAGVMQNPRHLVRRRGQEARLRCSPMKGHSHVYWYRQLPEEGLKFMVYLQKENIIDESGMPKERFSAEFPKEGPSILRIQQVVRGDSAAYFCASSPTGLGAFFGQGTRLTVV.

This clone has just one count. The chain has TRBV5-1 and TRBJ2-3; TRBD2 matches 7 bases. The CDR3 covers 14 residues. Looked up from germline, CDR1 is SGHRS and CDR2 is YFSETQ. The V gene end was trimmed by 0 bases and the J gene end by 5 bases; junction bases not matched to a gene: 3. The CDR3 region is CASSLEGRGDTQYF. Written as DNA, the CDR3 is TGCGCCAGCAGCTTGGAGGGGAGGGGAGATACGCAGTATTTT.

The chain combines TRBV11-2 with TRBJ1-5; the D gene is possibly TRBD1 (6 bases). The germline V and J ends were trimmed by 0 bases and 4 bases, with 10 bases remaining between them. The CDR3 runs 15 residues. Germline CDR1 is SGHAT and CDR2 is FQNNGV. CDR3 nucleotide sequence: TGTGCCAGCAGCTTAGAGGGGGCGGGTAATCAGCCCCAGCATTTT. Its protein is CASSLEGAGNQPQHF.

The chain has TRBV3-1 (or the pseudogene TRBV3-2) and TRBJ2-3, with D possibly TRBD1 on 7 matching bases. The CDR3 loop spans 20 amino acids. Germline loops: CDR1 LGHDT, CDR2 YNNKEL (reference sequence). Trimming stripped 4 bases from V and 5 bases from J, with 31 bases between. This CDR3 reads CASSPIRAGTKGGPQDTQYF. DNA for the CDR3: TGTGCCAGCAGCCCCATCCGGGCGGGAACAAAAGGGGGCCCTCAAGATACGCAGTATTTT.

The chain links TRBV7-9 to TRBJ2-2, with D hard to call. This CDR3 has 11 residues. CDR1 is SEHNR, CDR2 FQNEAQ, per germline (reference sequence). V was pared by 7 bases and J by 6 bases, with 6 bases between. In DNA form, the CDR3 reads TGTGCCAGCACCCTCTCCGGGGAGCTGTTTTTT. Translated, it gives CASTLSGELFF.

This rearrangement joins TRBV6-6 to TRBJ1-4; possible D gene TRBD1, 5 bases. The germline V and J ends were trimmed by 5 bases and 6 bases, with 25 bases remaining between them. This CDR3 contains 18 residues. Germline V gives CDR1 MNHNY, CDR2 SVGAGI (reference sequence). The CDR3 spells CASSPRDSGVPSDEKLFF. For the CDR3, the DNA is TGTGCCAGCAGTCCCAGGGACTCTGGGGTCCCGTCAGATGAAAAACTGTTTTTT.

The V gene is TRBV7-2, the J gene TRBJ1-3; D not certain. The CDR3 has 13 residues. V lost 1 base to trimming and J lost 4 bases, with 5 bases between them. CDR1 and CDR2 (germline): SGHTA, FQGNSA. The CDR3 is CASSLDPGNTIYF. The CDR3 nucleotides are TGTGCCAGCAGCTTAGATCCCGGAAACACCATATATTTT.

This sequence joins TRBV2 and TRBJ2-5; tentative D call: TRBD1 (6 bases). The germline V and J ends were trimmed by 5 bases and 5 bases, with 12 bases remaining between them. The CDR3 is made up of 13 amino acids. The germline gives CDR1 SNHLY, CDR2 FYNNEI. The CDR3 loop is CASSSTGYETQYF. The CDR3, as DNA: TGTGCCAGCAGTTCCACAGGGTACGAGACCCAGTACTTC.

CDR3 DNA: TGTGCCAGCAACCCGCCGGGACAGGGATACTTC. The encoded protein is CASNPPGQGYF. V usage is TRBV7-2 and J usage is TRBJ2-7; 9 nucleotides line up with TRBD1. The CDR3 runs to 11 residues. The V gene end was trimmed by 7 bases and the J gene end by 13 bases; junction bases not matched to a gene: 8. Germline assignment: CDR1 SGHTA and CDR2 FQGNSA.

The V call is TRBV2, the J call TRBJ1-2; D is unresolved. This CDR3 spans 14 amino acids. Germline loops: CDR1 SNHLY, CDR2 FYNNEI. Trimming left V 7 bases short and J 4 bases short, with 16 bases between. DNA of the CDR3: TGTGCCAGCAATAGACCGGACGGGAGCTATGGCTACACCTTC. Encoded protein: CASNRPDGSYGYTF.